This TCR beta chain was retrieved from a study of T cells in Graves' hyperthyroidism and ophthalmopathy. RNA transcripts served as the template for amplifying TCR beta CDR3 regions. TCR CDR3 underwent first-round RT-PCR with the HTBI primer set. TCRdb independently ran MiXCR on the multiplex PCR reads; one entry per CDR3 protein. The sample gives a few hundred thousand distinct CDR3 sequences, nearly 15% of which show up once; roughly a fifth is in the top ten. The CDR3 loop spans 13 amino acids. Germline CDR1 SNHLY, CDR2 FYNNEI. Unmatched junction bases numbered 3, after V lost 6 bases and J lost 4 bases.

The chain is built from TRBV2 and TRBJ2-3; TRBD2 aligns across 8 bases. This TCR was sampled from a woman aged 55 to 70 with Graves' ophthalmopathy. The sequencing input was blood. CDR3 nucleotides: TGTGCCAGCAGAAAACTAGCGGCAGATACGCAGTATTTT. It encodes CASRKLAADTQYF.